These T cell receptor beta chains were read from a single sample in a study of blood T cell repertoires in COVID-19. Sequenced by immunoSEQ multiplex PCR; TCRdb stores in-frame clones only, minus some. The sample has around 130,000 clones; just under 90% are singletons. What was sequenced was peripheral blood. Receptor source: a woman in her forties or fifties with acute or convalescent COVID-19. Both conserved end residues are part of each CDR3.

v_call	j_call	cdr3_aa
TRBV12-3/TRBV12-4	TRBJ2-5	CASSGTGSETQYF
TRBV9	TRBJ2-3	CASSTNRDGFADTQYF
TRBV12-3/TRBV12-4	TRBJ2-7	CASSFRDTYEQYF
TRBV18	TRBJ2-7	CASSRGQGRILAYEQYF
TRBV7-2	TRBJ2-4	CASSLDGYSQYF
TRBV2	TRBJ2-7	CASSPTGQGPSEQYF
TRBV20-1	TRBJ1-1	CSARPGWEAFF
TRBV27	TRBJ1-6	CASSLSSRGYNSPLHF
TRBV6-6	TRBJ2-2	CASSPRVNLGNTGELFF
TRBV10-3	TRBJ2-3	CAISPGEATDTQYF
TRBV6-2/TRBV6-3	TRBJ2-7	CASSLWAGSSYEQYF
TRBV19	TRBJ2-3	CASSFLRGGDTQYF
TRBV7-6	TRBJ1-1	CASSLIGGTEAFF
TRBV7-9	TRBJ1-1	CASSLPRSGSTEAFF
TRBV5-4	TRBJ2-5	CASSAETSGGAETQYF
TRBV11-3	TRBJ2-1	CASSPSPDRVHEQFF
TRBV11-2	TRBJ2-7	CASSRDYLSSYEQYF
TRBV6-5	TRBJ2-5	CASSYRREETQYF
TRBV7-9	TRBJ1-4	CASSRVIGKEKLFF
TRBV18	TRBJ2-7	CASSLSSYEQYF
TRBV11-2	TRBJ2-2	CASSARLYTGELFF
TRBV30	TRBJ2-7	CAWRFSDRGPYEQYF
TRBV9	TRBJ1-3	CASSVAEGARGNTIYF
TRBV5-8	TRBJ1-6	CASSLGDRGTSPLHF
TRBV12-3/TRBV12-4	TRBJ1-5	CASSPESNQPQHF
TRBV5-1	TRBJ1-1	CASSLIPGQEFEAFF
TRBV13	TRBJ2-1	CASSGQGRDNEQFF
TRBV24-1	TRBJ1-1	CATSDHQGVGTEAFF
TRBV19	TRBJ1-1	CATRGAVEAFF
TRBV7-8	TRBJ1-1	CASSARGGAMNTEAFF
TRBV10-3	TRBJ2-3	CAISEGLAGSTDTQYF
TRBV6-5	TRBJ2-7	CASKDTLYEQYF
TRBV19	TRBJ1-6	CASSKFLTGKFNSPLHF
TRBV24-1	TRBJ1-2	CACGGGDYGYTF
TRBV18	TRBJ1-2	CASWAGQDYGYTF
TRBV5-5	TRBJ1-3	CASSLTGGGGNTIYF
TRBV27	TRBJ2-5	CASSFGGRQETQYF
TRBV6-2/TRBV6-3	TRBJ1-4	CASSTGGAPEKLFF
TRBV11-2	TRBJ1-3	CASSLAGGSGNTIYF
TRBV6-5	TRBJ1-5	CASSRDSHNQPQHF
TRBV2	TRBJ2-1	CASRGTSGDRYNEQFF
TRBV5-6	TRBJ1-3	CASSSGNSGNTIYF